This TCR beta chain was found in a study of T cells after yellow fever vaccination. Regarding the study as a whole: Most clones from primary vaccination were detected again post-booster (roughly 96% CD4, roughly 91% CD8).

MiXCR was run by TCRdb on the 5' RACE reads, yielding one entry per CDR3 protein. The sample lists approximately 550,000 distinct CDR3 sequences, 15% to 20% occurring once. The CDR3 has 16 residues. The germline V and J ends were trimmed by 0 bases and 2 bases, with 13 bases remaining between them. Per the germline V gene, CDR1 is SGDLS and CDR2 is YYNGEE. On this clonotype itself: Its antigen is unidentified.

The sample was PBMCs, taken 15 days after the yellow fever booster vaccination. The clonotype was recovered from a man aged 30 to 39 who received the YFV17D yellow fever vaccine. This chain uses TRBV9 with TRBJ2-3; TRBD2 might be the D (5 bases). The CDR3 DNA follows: TGTGCCAGCAGCGTAGGGGATAGCGACTACACAGATACGCAGTATTTT. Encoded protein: CASSVGDSDYTDTQYF.